This is a list of T cell receptor beta chains from one sample in a study of Graves' ophthalmopathy and Graves' hyperthyroidism. TCRdb re-called the multiplex PCR reads with MiXCR, one entry per CDR3 protein. The data contain more than 300,000 distinct CDR3 sequences, roughly 14% of them singletons. What was sequenced was peripheral blood. The origin of the receptors is a woman between 18 and 29 years old with stable Graves' hyperthyroidism. Each CDR3 is given with its conserved first and last residue. Fields, in order: CDR3 protein, CDR3 DNA, clone size, V gene, D gene, J gene. The D gene is left open where the match is weak. The listing skips clone size in some rows; elsewhere it reads once, few, many or a size class.

CASSERPGQGFYEQYF TGTGCCAGCAGTGAACGCCCGGGACAGGGGTTCTACGAGCAGTACTTC many TRBV2 TRBD1 TRBJ2-7
CASSLGRGRSTGELFF TGTGCCAGCAGCTTAGGGCGCGGACGAAGCACCGGGGAGCTGTTTTTT many TRBV7-8 - TRBJ2-2
CASSIDRDRNSPLHF TGTGCCAGTAGTATAGACCGGGACAGAAATTCACCCCTCCACTTT many TRBV19 TRBD1 TRBJ1-6
CASRSGGNQPQHF TGTGCCAGTAGGTCGGGTGGAAATCAGCCCCAGCATTTT many TRBV6-2/TRBV6-3 - TRBJ1-5
CASSGMGTGQAFF TGTGCCAGCAGTGGGATGGGGACAGGGCAAGCTTTCTTT many TRBV2 TRBD1 TRBJ1-1
CASSKLTGGSYEQYF TGTGCCAGCAGTAAACTGACAGGGGGTTCCTACGAGCAGTACTTC many TRBV6-1 TRBD1 TRBJ2-7
CSAGTSGETQYF TGCAGTGCTGGGACTAGCGGAGAGACCCAGTACTTC - TRBV20-1 TRBD2 TRBJ2-5
CASSYSSGGNQPQHF TGTGCCAGCAGTTACAGTTCCGGGGGTAATCAGCCCCAGCATTTT many TRBV6-2/TRBV6-3 - TRBJ1-5
CASTYRADAEAFF TGTGCCAGCACCTACCGGGCGGACGCTGAAGCTTTCTTT - TRBV6-1 - TRBJ1-1
CSARPGGTYEQYF TGCAGTGCTAGACCAGGGGGCACATACGAGCAGTACTTC many TRBV20-1 TRBD1 TRBJ2-7
CASRRGGQPQHF TGTGCCAGCAGACGGGGTGGACAGCCCCAGCATTTT many TRBV12-3/TRBV12-4 - TRBJ1-5
CSARLDRAGYEQYF TGCAGTGCTAGACTTGACAGGGCGGGGTACGAGCAGTACTTC - TRBV20-1 - TRBJ2-7
CASRSGGADEAFF TGTGCCAGCAGGAGTGGGGGGGCGGATGAAGCTTTCTTT many TRBV7-9 - TRBJ1-1
CASSDSEQVGVGETQYF TGTGCCAGCAGTGACTCGGAGCAAGTCGGGGTGGGGGAGACCCAGTACTTC many TRBV6-4 - TRBJ2-5
CASSYEGTWNTEAFF TGTGCCAGCAGTTACGAGGGGACATGGAACACTGAAGCTTTCTTT many TRBV6-5 - TRBJ1-1
CASSLTGSGEQYF TGCGCCAGCAGCCTCACAGGGTCCGGCGAGCAGTACTTC - TRBV10-1 - TRBJ2-7